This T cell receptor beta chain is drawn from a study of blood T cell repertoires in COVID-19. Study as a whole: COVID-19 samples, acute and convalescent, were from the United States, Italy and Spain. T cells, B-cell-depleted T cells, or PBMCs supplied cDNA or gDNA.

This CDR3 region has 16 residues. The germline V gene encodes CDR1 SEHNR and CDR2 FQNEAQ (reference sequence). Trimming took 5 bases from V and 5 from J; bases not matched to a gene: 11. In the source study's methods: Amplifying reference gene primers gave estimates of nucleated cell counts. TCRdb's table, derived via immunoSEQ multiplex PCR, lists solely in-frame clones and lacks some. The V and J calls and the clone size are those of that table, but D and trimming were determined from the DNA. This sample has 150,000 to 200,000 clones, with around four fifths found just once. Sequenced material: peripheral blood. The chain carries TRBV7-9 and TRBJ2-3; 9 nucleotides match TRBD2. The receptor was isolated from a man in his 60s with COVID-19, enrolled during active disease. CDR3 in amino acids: CASSRQASGNGDTQYF. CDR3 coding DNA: TGTGCCAGCAGCCGACAGGCTAGCGGGAACGGAGATACGCAGTATTTT.